This T cell receptor beta chain was sequenced in a study of metastatic and nonmetastatic thyroid tumors. None of the patients had undergone any treatment ahead of thyroid surgery. This clone was counted only a few times. The antigen is unknown. The study, taken as a whole, reports: Within blood and tumor, benign nodules reportedly had significantly lower TCR beta diversity than malignant thyroid tumors did.

Using MiXCR, TCRdb reanalyzed the PCR reads. The sample holds fewer than 35,000 clones, about 32% seen once. Between the trimmed V and J ends, which lost 6 bases and 9 bases, there was a span of 18 bases. Germline assignment: CDR1 LNHDA and CDR2 SQIVND (reference sequence). The CDR3 runs 15 residues. This receptor was identified in a female donor with papillary thyroid cancer or a benign thyroid nodule (not recorded which). Some clones in this sample may be carry-over from other donors' samples. Sequenced: blood. The chain carries TRBV19 and TRBJ1-6; tentative D call: TRBD1 (6 bases). CDR3 nucleotides: TGTGCCAGTAGACCCTCACAGGGTGAGAGTTCACCCCTCCACTTT. Amino acids: CASRPSQGESSPLHF.